This TCR beta chain appears in the sequencing data of a study of cytomegalovirus exposure and HLA in healthy donors. In the study overall: Early released data had around 89 million unique TCRs, all coming from HLA-typed donors. Study-wide points: Specific recognition of CMV antigens was confirmed in vitro for a few chains (all CMV-associated). A list of approximately 160 TCR beta chains associated with cytomegalovirus was given.

The PCR had 60 Vbeta and 13 Jbeta primers. Data came from immunoSEQ multiplex PCR; TCRdb stores just in-frame clones and leaves some out. Of fewer than 200,000 clones listed, 65% to 80% are singletons. The CDR3 totals 15 residues. Germline CDR1 and CDR2: MGHRA and YSYEKL. The V end lost 4 bases, the J end lost 0 bases, and 13 bases lay between the germline ends. Points on this clone: Its target is unknown.

The sequence was collected from a woman between 40 and 55 years old in good health and CMV-seropositive. Specimen: PBMCs. The rearrangement joins TRBV4-1 to TRBJ2-7; TRBD1 is a possible D gene (6 bases). CDR3 loop: CASSLESDSSYEQYF. The CDR3, as DNA: TGCGCCAGCAGCCTAGAGTCGGACAGCTCCTACGAGCAGTACTTC.